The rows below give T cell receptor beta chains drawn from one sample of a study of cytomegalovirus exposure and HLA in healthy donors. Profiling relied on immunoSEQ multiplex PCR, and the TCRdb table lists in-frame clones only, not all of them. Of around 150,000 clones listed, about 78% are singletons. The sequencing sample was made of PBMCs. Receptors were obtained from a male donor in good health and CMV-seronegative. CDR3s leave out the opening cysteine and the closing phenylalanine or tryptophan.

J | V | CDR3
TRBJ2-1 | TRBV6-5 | ASTASGSGNEQF
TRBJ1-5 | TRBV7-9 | ASSLAQDQPRH
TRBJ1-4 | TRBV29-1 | SVLQGNDEKLF
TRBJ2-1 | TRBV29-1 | SVDGLAGDPSSYNEQF
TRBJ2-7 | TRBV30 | AYDRGAYEQY
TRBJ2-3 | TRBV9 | ARSVTSGGDTDTQY
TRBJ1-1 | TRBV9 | ASSIDGSSREAF
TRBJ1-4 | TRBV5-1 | ASSGQTTNEKLF
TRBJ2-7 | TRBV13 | ASSLGSRFYEQY
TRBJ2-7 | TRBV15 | ATSRDLQGASYEQY
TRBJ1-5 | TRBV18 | ASSPQGARGQPQH
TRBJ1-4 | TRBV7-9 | ASSSGQGVNEKLF
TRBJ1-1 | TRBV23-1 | ASKGREVRARTEAF
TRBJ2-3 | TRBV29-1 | SVPISGNGDTQY
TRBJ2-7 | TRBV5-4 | ASSLGGGSSYEQY
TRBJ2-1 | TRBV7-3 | ASSYLAGLYNEQF
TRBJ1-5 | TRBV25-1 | ASSDDRGYQPQH
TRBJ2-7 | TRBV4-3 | ASSQVGRGTSYEQY
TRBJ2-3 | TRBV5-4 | ASSLPGRTPSTDTQY
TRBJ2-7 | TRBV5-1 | ASSLGGLAGGVVTYEQY
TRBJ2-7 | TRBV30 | AWSFWDNEQY
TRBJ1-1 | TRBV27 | ASSLRAGRDAF
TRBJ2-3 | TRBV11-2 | ASSLVYEGSTDTQY
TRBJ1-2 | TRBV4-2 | ASSPPGQVVDYGYT
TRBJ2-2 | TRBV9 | ASSVGLAVTGELF
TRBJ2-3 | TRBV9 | ASSVDGVNTDTQY
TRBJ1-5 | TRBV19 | ASRGTGLGPQH
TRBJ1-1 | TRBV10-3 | AISEGGVNTEAF
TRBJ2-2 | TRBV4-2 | ASSLPTGLDTGELF
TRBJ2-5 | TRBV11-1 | ASSGHPGGGETQY
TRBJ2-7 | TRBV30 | ACGQGADEQY
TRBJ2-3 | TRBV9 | ASSVGSGRFTDTQY
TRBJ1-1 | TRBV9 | ASSVVGGASDAF
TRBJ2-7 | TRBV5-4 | ASSFNQQGTYEQY
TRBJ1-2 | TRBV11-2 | ASSLGTGGWLGYT
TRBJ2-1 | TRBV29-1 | SVYSYNEQF
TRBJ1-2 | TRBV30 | AWSVSTGAHGGYT
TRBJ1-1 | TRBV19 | ASSIPPGASNTEAF
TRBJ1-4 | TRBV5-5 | ASSLIGDLLF
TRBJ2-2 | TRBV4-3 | ASSHGEGGAYTGELF
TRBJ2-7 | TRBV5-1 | ASRGQGGSYEQY
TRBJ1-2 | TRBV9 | ASSATTGIRGGGYT
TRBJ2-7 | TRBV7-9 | ASSLRDEQY
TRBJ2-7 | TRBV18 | ASSPPWTNLEQY
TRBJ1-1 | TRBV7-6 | ASSPGTGTAEAF
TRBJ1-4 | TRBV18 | ASSGEPGLGREKLF
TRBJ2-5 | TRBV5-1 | ASSPTGGWETQY
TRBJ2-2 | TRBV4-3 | ASSQDTAGSPNTGELF